The 27 T cell receptor beta chains below all came from one sample that was sequenced in a study of blood T cell repertoires in COVID-19. Profiling relied on immunoSEQ multiplex PCR, and the TCRdb table lists in-frame clones only, not all of them. This sample has around 120,000 clones, with about 75% found just once. Sequenced sample: peripheral blood. The receptors derive from a man aged 80 or over with acute or convalescent COVID-19.

This clone came up a few times. The rearrangement joins TRBV18 to TRBJ2-7; D is possibly TRBD1 (5 bases). The CDR3 extends over 14 amino acids. The germline CDR1 and CDR2 sequences are KGHSH and LQKENI. With 4 bases removed from V and 0 bases from J, the gap between germline ends came to 10 bases. The chain's CDR3 is CASSQGPSSYEQYF. The CDR3 coding sequence is TGTGCCAGCTCACAGGGGCCCTCCTCCTACGAGCAGTACTTC.

The rearrangement joins TRBV28 to TRBJ1-6; weak D call: TRBD1 (5 bases). V was clipped by 6 bases and J by 6 bases, with 12 bases between them. Germline V gene sequence: CDR1 MDHEN, CDR2 SYDVKM. The CDR3 covers 14 residues. Here the CDR3 DNA reads TGTGCCAGCAGAGGACATACAGTTAATTCACCCCTCCACTTT. Translating it yields CASRGHTVNSPLHF. The full variable domain, rest sourced from reference TRBV28 and TRBJ1-6, is DVKVTQSSRYLVKRTGEKVFLECVQDMDHENMFWYRQDPGLGLRLIYFSYDVKMKEKGDIPEGYSVSREKKERFSLILESASTNQTSMYLCASRGHTVNSPLHFGNGTRLTVT.

V and J are TRBV29-1 and TRBJ2-3; a weak D match, TRBD1 (6 bases). The V end lost 5 bases, the J end lost 2 bases, and 14 bases lay between the germline ends. CDR3 length: 14 amino acids. Looked up from germline, CDR1 is SQVTM and CDR2 is ANQGSEA. This CDR3 is CSVFKGVNTDTQYF. The CDR3 DNA sequence: TGCAGCGTTTTTAAGGGGGTGAACACAGATACGCAGTATTTT.

The rearrangement uses TRBV15 and TRBJ2-5; 7 nucleotides line up with TRBD1. The CDR3 loop spans 15 amino acids. CDR1 and CDR2 (germline): LNHNV, YYDKDF (reference sequence). J was trimmed by 5 bases and V by 3 bases; bases with no gene match: 9. The CDR3 bases are TGTGCCACCAGCAGTGATGGACAGGTCGCGGAGACCCAGTACTTC. This encodes CATSSDGQVAETQYF.

This clone was observed many times. The rearrangement uses TRBV6-5 and TRBJ2-2; D might be TRBD1 (6 bases). V was clipped by 8 bases and J by 6 bases, with 13 bases between them. Per the germline V gene, CDR1 is MNHEY and CDR2 is SVGAGI. This CDR3 is built from 13 residues. CDR3 sequence: CASEGVRPGELFF. CDR3 DNA: TGTGCCAGCGAGGGGGTTCGACCCGGGGAGCTGTTTTTT.

The rearrangement uses TRBV19 and TRBJ2-4, with D perhaps matching TRBD2 (6 bases). Trimming took off 1 base at V and 3 bases at J, with 19 bases between the two ends. There are 18 residues in the CDR3. Germline V lookup: CDR1 LNHDA, CDR2 SQIVND (reference sequence). Here the CDR3 reads CASSIAPGTEGIKNIQYF. The CDR3, as DNA: TGTGCCAGTAGTATAGCCCCCGGGACGGAGGGAATCAAAAACATTCAGTACTTC.

This clone was picked up one time. The rearrangement joins TRBV25-1 to TRBJ2-3, with D possibly matching TRBD1 (6 bases). The CDR3 sequence is 15 residues long. The V end was cut by 3 bases, the J end by 1 base, with 11 bases between. Germline CDR1 reads MGHDK; CDR2 reads SYGVNS. Here the CDR3 DNA reads TGTGCCAGCAGTGACCGCAGGGGTCGCACAGATACGCAGTATTTT. As protein: CASSDRRGRTDTQYF.

V is TRBV7-2 and J is TRBJ2-3, with 7 bases that match TRBD1. Unmatched junction bases numbered 12, after V lost 5 bases and J lost 4 bases. CDR3 size: 16 residues. The germline V gene has CDR1 SGHTA and CDR2 FQGNSA. The DNA for the CDR3 is TGTGCCAGCAGCCCGGACAGGACTCGGACGGCAGATACGCAGTATTTT. Translation gives CASSPDRTRTADTQYF.

Regarding this clone: Germline and junction disagree at one end, which may indicate a read error. The rearrangement joins TRBV15 to TRBJ1-5; D is unclear. This CDR3 comprises 15 residues. Germline lookup yields CDR1 LNHNV and CDR2 YYDKDF (reference sequence). DNA for the CDR3: TGTGCCACCAGCAGAGATCTGGGGAGCAGTCAGCCCCAGCATTTT. It codes for CATSRDLGSSQPQHF.

A remark on this clone: Compared with germline, one end of the junction differs, possibly owing to a read error. This chain links TRBV6-5 with TRBJ1-2, with D unresolved. Germline-derived CDR1 and CDR2 are MNHEY and SVGAGI. The length of the CDR3 is 12 residues. CDR3 DNA: TGTGCCAGCAGTTACCAGTCCTGGCCCCCAATCTTC. It codes for CASSYQSWPPIF.

This clone was seen once. The V call is TRBV5-1, the J call TRBJ2-1; 7 bases match TRBD2. There are 16 residues in the CDR3. Germline trimming cut 0 bases from V and 4 bases from J; bases unmatched to any gene: 7. Germline values: CDR1 SGHRS, CDR2 YFSETQ. The CDR3 nucleotides are TGCGCCAGCAGCTTGGTGGCGGGAGAGAGGTACAATGAGCAGTTCTTC. Translating it yields CASSLVAGERYNEQFF.

V is TRBV28 and J is TRBJ1-2, with D possibly matching TRBD1 (5 bases). Germline loops: CDR1 MDHEN, CDR2 SYDVKM. Trimming stripped 6 bases from V and 1 base from J, with 9 bases between. The CDR3 runs 13 residues. CDR3 coding DNA: TGTGCCAGCAGCCAAGACAGTAACTATGGCTACACCTTC. As protein: CASSQDSNYGYTF.

V and J are TRBV18 and TRBJ2-3, with TRBD2 identical over 8 bases. This CDR3 is built from 14 residues. Germline CDR1 reads KGHSH; CDR2 reads LQKENI. V shed 8 bases and J 1 base; nucleotides not matched to a gene: 5. The CDR3 DNA follows: TGTGCCAGCCGGGAGGGGGGCGGCACAGATACGCAGTATTTT. Protein: CASREGGGTDTQYF.

This clone occurred once. The chain links TRBV4-3 to TRBJ2-5; tentative D call: TRBD1 (5 bases). The V gene's germline CDR1 is LGHNA and CDR2 YSLEER. The CDR3 has 14 residues. The V gene lost 2 bases and the J gene lost 5 bases, with 12 bases spanning the gap. As DNA, the CDR3 is TGCGCCAGCAGCCAACCCCAGGGCTGGGAGACCCAGTACTTC. Translating gives CASSQPQGWETQYF.

This clone appeared a few times. The chain joins TRBV10-3 to TRBJ2-1; 9 positions agree with TRBD2. V dropped 2 bases and J dropped 5; count of bases not matched to a gene: 7. The CDR3 sequence is 16 residues long. In germline, CDR1 is ENHRY, CDR2 SYGVKD. The CDR3 region is CAISEVLAGGDNEQFF. The CDR3 DNA is TGTGCCATCAGTGAGGTTTTGGCGGGAGGGGACAATGAGCAGTTCTTC.

There are many counts of this clone. The rearrangement joins TRBV27 to TRBJ2-1, with 7 nucleotides matching TRBD2. This CDR3 contains 14 residues. J was trimmed by 10 bases and V by 7 bases; bases with no gene match: 13. Germline V gives CDR1 MNHEY, CDR2 SMNVEV (reference sequence). CDR3 DNA: TGTGCCAGCATTTTCGGGGGAGGGTTGGGCGAGCAGTTCTTC. Protein: CASIFGGGLGEQFF.

This rearrangement joins TRBV10-1 to TRBJ1-1; D gene uncertain. The ends were cut back, 5 bases at V and 1 base at J, with 8 bases in the middle. Looked up from germline, CDR1 is WNHNN and CDR2 is SYGVQD (reference sequence). This CDR3 is built from 13 residues. CDR3 residues: CASSMTPNTEAFF. CDR3 sequence (DNA): TGCGCCAGCAGTATGACTCCGAACACTGAAGCTTTCTTT.

V is TRBV2 and J is TRBJ2-3; 10 bases fit TRBD1. The trim removed 5 bases at V and 4 bases at J, leaving 3 bases unmatched. The CDR3 loop spans 14 amino acids. Germline values: CDR1 SNHLY, CDR2 FYNNEI. For the CDR3, the DNA is TGTGCCAGCAGTAGGGACAGGGGCGCAGATACGCAGTATTTT. Translated: CASSRDRGADTQYF.

V is TRBV29-1 and J is TRBJ1-1; D is uncertain. The CDR3 length is 9 residues. CDR1 SQVTM and CDR2 ANQGSEA come from the germline V gene. V lost 5 bases, J lost 8 bases, and 6 bases lay in between. The CDR3 DNA reads as TGCAGCGTTTCGGAGGAAGCTTTCTTT. Translating it yields CSVSEEAFF. The full variable domain, rest sourced from reference TRBV29-1 and TRBJ1-1, is SAVISQKPSRDICQRGTSLTIQCQVDSQVTMMFWYRQQPGQSLTLIATANQGSEATYESGFVIDKFPISRPNLTFSTLTVSNMSPEDSSIYLCSVSEEAFFGQGTRLTVV.

The chain links TRBV28 to TRBJ1-4; D perhaps matches TRBD1 (5 bases). Deletions cut 10 bases from V and 6 bases from J, with 18 bases between. The CDR3 spans 14 residues. Germline V gene data show CDR1 as MDHEN and CDR2 as SYDVKM. The CDR3, as DNA: TGTGCCACCCTCGGGGGGAGGTCAGATGAAAAACTGTTTTTT. This translates into CATLGGRSDEKLFF.

The rearrangement joins TRBV19 to TRBJ2-7; TRBD2 is a possible D gene (6 bases). Trimming took 5 bases from V and 7 from J, leaving 15 bases between them. Germline V gene data show CDR1 as LNHDA and CDR2 as SQIVND (reference sequence). This CDR3 is 13 amino acids long. The chain's CDR3 is CASSDLGGREQYF. The CDR3 DNA sequence: TGTGCCAGTAGTGACTTGGGAGGAAGGGAGCAGTACTTC.

V is TRBV10-1 and J is TRBJ2-5; 10 bases map to TRBD1. V dropped 3 bases and J dropped 4; count of bases not matched to a gene: 5. The CDR3 is 15 residues long. In germline, CDR1 is WNHNN, CDR2 SYGVQD (reference sequence). The CDR3, as DNA: TGCGCCAGCAGTGATAGAGGGACAGGGGTAGAGACCCAGTACTTC. It yields the protein CASSDRGTGVETQYF.

The rearrangement uses TRBV29-1 and TRBJ2-3; D remains ambiguous. V shed 2 bases and J shed 0 bases, with 3 bases lying between them. The CDR3 length is 12 residues. CDR1 and CDR2 from the germline V gene are SQVTM and ANQGSEA. The CDR3 spells CSVELSTDTQYF. In DNA, the CDR3 is TGCAGCGTTGAACTGAGCACAGATACGCAGTATTTT.

In DNA form, the CDR3 reads TGTGCCAGCAGTAACAGATACAGGGGTGCAGCTGAAGCTTTCTTT. Amino acid sequence: CASSNRYRGAAEAFF. The chain employs TRBV6-5 and TRBJ1-1, with 7 nucleotides matching TRBD1. Germline lookup yields CDR1 MNHEY and CDR2 SVGAGI. The CDR3 is 15 residues long. Trimming cost V 5 bases and J 6 bases; bases outside gene matches: 12.

The chain is built from TRBV5-4 and TRBJ2-3; 8 nucleotides match TRBD2. The CDR3 is 14 residues long. V lost 5 bases to trimming and J lost 2 bases; unmatched junction nucleotides: 4. Per germline, CDR1 SGHNT and CDR2 YYREEE (reference sequence). CDR3 amino acids: CASRKTSDTDTQYF. DNA of the CDR3: TGTGCCAGCAGGAAGACTAGCGACACAGATACGCAGTATTTT.

This clone has only one observation. The J gene is TRBJ2-7, the V gene TRBV7-8, with TRBD2 identical over 9 bases. This CDR3 is 16 amino acids long. V was clipped by 6 bases and J by 2 bases; unmatched bases: 11. CDR1 and CDR2 (germline): SGHVS, FQNEAQ. The CDR3 spells CASRGGSGSIPYEQYF. As DNA, the CDR3 is TGTGCCAGCAGGGGGGGTAGCGGGAGTATCCCCTACGAGCAGTACTTC.

The chain employs TRBV2 and TRBJ2-2; 9 bases line up with TRBD1. The CDR3 extends over 15 amino acids. V lost 5 bases and J lost 5; bases outside the gene matches: 6. Germline V gene sequence: CDR1 SNHLY, CDR2 FYNNEI. This CDR3 is CASSSTGQGTGELFF. CDR3 sequence (DNA): TGTGCCAGCAGTTCCACGGGACAGGGAACCGGGGAGCTGTTTTTT.